One sample yielded the 17 T cell receptor beta chains listed below, sequenced in a study of shared clonotypes between healthy human individuals. Measured with immunoSEQ multiplex PCR; TCRdb has only the in-frame clones, and not every one. Seen here are approximately 500,000 clones, around 85% observed once, and the top ten hold approximately 11%. The specimen sequenced was PBMCs. The receptor set was obtained from a woman aged 40-49 years in good health. Some clones in this sample may be carry-over from other donors' samples.

The chain recombines TRBV28 with TRBJ1-5; 9 nucleotides align to TRBD1. The CDR3 has 14 amino acids. J gave up 8 bases and V 5 bases, and 7 bases lay outside the gene matches. Germline V gene lookup returns CDR1 MDHEN and CDR2 SYDVKM. The CDR3 is CASSRTGAIEPQHF. The DNA of the CDR3 is TGTGCCAGCAGTCGGACAGGGGCGATCGAGCCCCAGCATTTT.

In this sample, this clone turned up once. The V and J genes are TRBV23-1 and TRBJ1-2, with 7 bases aligning to TRBD1. TRBV23-1 is sorted into the ORF group, with uncertain function. V was clipped by 2 bases and J by 8 bases; unmatched bases: 11. The CDR3 has 15 residues. DNA for the CDR3: TGCGCCAGCAGTCAACCTGGGGACAGCCTAGGCGGCTACACCTTC. This gives the protein CASSQPGDSLGGYTF.

V and J are TRBV6-4 and TRBJ2-3, with 7 bases aligning to TRBD2. Germline assignment: CDR1 MRHNA and CDR2 SNTAGT. The CDR3 contains 16 residues. J lost 6 bases, V lost 0 bases, and 9 bases had no gene match. Written as DNA, the CDR3 is TGTGCCAGCAGTGACTCATTAGCGGGCCCCTCCGATACGCAGTATTTT. This sequence encodes CASSDSLAGPSDTQYF.

Here the CDR3 reads CAGGDKNYGYTF. The CDR3, as DNA: TGTGCCGGCGGCGACAAGAACTATGGCTACACCTTC. The V and J genes are TRBV30 and TRBJ1-2; no definite D call. This CDR3 is 12 amino acids long. The V and J ends lost 8 bases and 2 bases respectively, with 12 bases between them. CDR1 and CDR2 (germline): GTSNPN, SVGIG (reference sequence).

The V gene is TRBV9, the J gene TRBJ2-1; D call uncertain. This CDR3 spans 13 amino acids. CDR1 is SGDLS, CDR2 YYNGEE, per germline. Trimming cost V 0 bases and J 6 bases, with 7 bases left between them. CDR3 in amino acids: CASSVAEFNEQFF. CDR3 bases: TGTGCCAGCAGCGTAGCCGAGTTCAATGAGCAGTTCTTC.

A remark on this clone: A far larger clone lies a single base away; this is likely a read error. CDR3 nucleotides: TGTGCCAGCAAGACAGGGGATGCTGGAAACACCATACATTTT. Protein product: CASKTGDAGNTIHF. The rearrangement links TRBV2 to TRBJ1-3; 8 nucleotides match TRBD1. From germline, CDR1 is SNHLY and CDR2 FYNNEI. The CDR3 loop spans 14 amino acids. Full variable domain (rest looked up from reference TRBV2 and TRBJ1-3): EPEVTQTPSHQVTQMGQEVILRCVPISNHLYFYWYRQILGQKVEFLVSFYNNEISEKSEIFDDQFSVERPDGSNFTLKIRSTKLEDSAMYFCASKTGDAGNTIHFGEGSWLTVV.

In its sample, this clone was seen a few times. This sequence may be a read error, since a much larger clone differs from it by one base. The gene calls are TRBV19 and TRBJ1-2; possible D gene TRBD1, 6 bases. The CDR3 consists of 15 residues. Germline CDR1 reads LNHDA; CDR2 reads SQIVND (reference sequence). V lost 8 bases, J lost 4 bases, and 20 bases lay in between. The CDR3 loop is CASGPQGGKGYGYTF. The CDR3 bases are TGTGCCAGTGGTCCACAAGGGGGAAAGGGCTATGGCTACACCTTC.

V usage is TRBV18 and J usage is TRBJ2-2; 7 bases map to TRBD1. This CDR3 contains 14 residues. With V trimmed by 5 bases and J by 0 bases, 0 bases remained unmatched. CDR1 is KGHSH and CDR2 is LQKENI in the germline V gene. In DNA, the CDR3 is TGTGCCAGCTCAGGGACAGCGAACACCGGGGAGCTGTTTTTT. Protein sequence: CASSGTANTGELFF.

There are a few counts of this clone. The chain carries TRBV5-1 and TRBJ2-3; 11 bases map to TRBD2. Trimming took 0 bases from V and 5 from J; bases not matched to a gene: 8. Germline V lookup: CDR1 SGHRS, CDR2 YFSETQ. The CDR3 consists of 17 residues. DNA for the CDR3: TGCGCCAGCAGCTTGGTACTAGCGGGAGCCGCCGGAGATACGCAGTATTTT. Encoded protein: CASSLVLAGAAGDTQYF. The whole variable domain, remainder taken from reference TRBV5-1 and TRBJ2-3, is KAGVTQTPRYLIKTRGQQVTLSCSPISGHRSVSWYQQTPGQGLQFLFEYFSETQRNKGNFPGRFSGRQFSNSRSEMNVSTLELGDSALYLCASSLVLAGAAGDTQYFGPGTRLTVL.

In regard to this clone: One end of the junction fails to match germline, which may point to a read error. V gene TRBV6-4 combines with J gene TRBJ2-2; possible D gene TRBD2, 5 bases. CDR3 length: 15 amino acids. Per the germline V gene, CDR1 is MRHNA and CDR2 is SNTAGT. In nucleotides, the CDR3 is TGTGCCAGCAGCGACTCTGGGGAGAAAACCGGGGAGCTGTTTTTT. Protein product: CASSDSGEKTGELFF.

On this clone itself: It is likely a read error: a sequence one base away is far more abundant. J is TRBJ1-3 and V is TRBV28; D perhaps matches TRBD1 (6 bases). The CDR3 sequence is 17 residues long. Germline values: CDR1 MDHEN, CDR2 SYDVKM. CDR3 DNA: TGTGCCAGCCGTTTGAGTACAGGGTATTGGTCTGGAAACACCATATATTTT. Its protein is CASRLSTGYWSGNTIYF.

The rearrangement uses TRBV9 and TRBJ1-3; D not resolved. The CDR3 is 14 residues long. V was shortened by 4 bases and J by 0 bases, with 8 bases between the two germline ends. Germline CDR1 reads SGDLS; CDR2 reads YYNGEE. CDR3 in amino acids: CASSPRYSGNTIYF. DNA of the CDR3: TGTGCCAGCAGCCCACGGTACTCTGGAAACACCATATATTTT. The full variable domain, completed using reference TRBV9 and TRBJ1-3, is DSGVTQTPKHLITATGQRVTLRCSPRSGDLSVYWYQQSLDQGLQFLIQYYNGEERAKGNILERFSAQQFPDLHSELNLSSLELGDSALYFCASSPRYSGNTIYFGEGSWLTVV.

This rearrangement joins TRBV6-5 to TRBJ2-1; 7 bases line up with TRBD1. The CDR3 sequence is 13 residues long. After removal of 2 bases from V and 9 bases from J, the junction contained 4 bases not matched to a gene. Germline V gene lookup returns CDR1 MNHEY and CDR2 SVGAGI. Here the CDR3 DNA reads TGTGCCAGCAGTTACAGACAGGGTGGTGAGCAGTTCTTC. Translating gives CASSYRQGGEQFF.

The chain employs TRBV11-3 and TRBJ2-2, with 7 bases that match TRBD1. The CDR3 totals 14 residues. Trimming took 5 bases from V and 0 from J; bases not matched to a gene: 0. Per the germline V gene, CDR1 is SGHNT and CDR2 is YENEEA. The CDR3 reads CASSGTANTGELFF. The CDR3 region has the DNA TGTGCCAGCAGCGGGACAGCGAACACCGGGGAGCTGTTTTTT.

A word on this clone: This likely traces to a read error, being one base from a far larger clone. The same CDR3 can be traced to other DNA sequences in this sample. The J gene is TRBJ2-5, the V gene TRBV5-4, with 10 bases lining up with TRBD2. The CDR3 runs to 14 residues. Germline values: CDR1 SGHNT, CDR2 YYREEE (reference sequence). With 1 base clipped from V and 5 bases from J, the junction kept 2 bases outside the gene matches. The CDR3 region is CASSLLAGVETQYF. In DNA form, the CDR3 reads TGTGCCAGCAGCTTGCTAGCGGGAGTGGAGACCCAGTACTTC.

This chain links TRBV27 with TRBJ1-2; TRBD1 matches 10 bases. The CDR3 sequence is 13 residues long. Germline V gene sequence: CDR1 MNHEY, CDR2 SMNVEV (reference sequence). J lost 4 bases, V lost 4 bases, and 0 bases had no gene match. The DNA of the CDR3 is TGTGCCAGCAGTTGGACAGGGGGCTATGGCTACACCTTC. This sequence encodes CASSWTGGYGYTF.

This chain joins TRBV13 and TRBJ1-3; D unclear. V lost 8 bases, J lost 4 bases, and 12 bases lay in between. The CDR3 extends over 13 amino acids. Germline V gene data show CDR1 as PRHDT and CDR2 as FYEKMQ (reference sequence). The CDR3 loop reads CASRRSGGNTIYF. The CDR3 DNA sequence: TGTGCCAGCCGTCGATCGGGGGGAAACACCATATATTTT. The whole variable domain, remainder taken from reference TRBV13 and TRBJ1-3, is AAGVIQSPRHLIKEKRETATLKCYPIPRHDTVYWYQQGPGQDPQFLISFYEKMQSDKGSIPDRFSAQQFSDYHSELNMSSLELGDSALYFCASRRSGGNTIYFGEGSWLTVV.